The sequence of this T cell receptor (beta chain) was determined in a study of T cell changes during pregnancy in multiple sclerosis. Germline V CDR1 and CDR2: MDHEN, SYDVKM. This CDR3 is 15 amino acids long. Trimming cost V 2 bases and J 4 bases, with 13 bases left between them. Assay: immunoSEQ multiplex PCR; the TCRdb copy retains only in-frame clones and omits some. The repertoire holds about 37,000 clones, with about 90% as singletons. The rearrangement links TRBV28 to TRBJ2-3; tentative D call: TRBD2 (6 bases). The TCR comes from a female donor in good health, enrolled as a control in a pregnancy study. Sequenced material: CD4+ T cells from peripheral blood mononuclear cells, taken in the third trimester of pregnancy. The CDR3 DNA reads as TGTGCCAGCAGTTTAGCGTCGGCGGGATCAGATACGCAGTATTTT. Protein sequence: CASSLASAGSDTQYF.